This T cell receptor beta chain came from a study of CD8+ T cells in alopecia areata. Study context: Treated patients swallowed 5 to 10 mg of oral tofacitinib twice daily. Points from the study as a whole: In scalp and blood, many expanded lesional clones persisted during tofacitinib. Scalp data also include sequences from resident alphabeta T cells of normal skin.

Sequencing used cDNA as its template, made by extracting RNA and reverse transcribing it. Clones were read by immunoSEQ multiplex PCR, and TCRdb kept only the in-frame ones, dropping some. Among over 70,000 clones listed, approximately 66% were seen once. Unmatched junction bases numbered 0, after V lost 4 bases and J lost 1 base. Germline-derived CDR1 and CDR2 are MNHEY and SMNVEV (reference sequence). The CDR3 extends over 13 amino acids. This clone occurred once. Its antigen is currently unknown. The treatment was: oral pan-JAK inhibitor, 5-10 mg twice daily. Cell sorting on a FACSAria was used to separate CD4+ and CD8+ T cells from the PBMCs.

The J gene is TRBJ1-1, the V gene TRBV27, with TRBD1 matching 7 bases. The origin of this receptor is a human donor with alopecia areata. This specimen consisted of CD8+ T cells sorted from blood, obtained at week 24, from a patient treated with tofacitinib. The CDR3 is CASSWDRNTEAFF. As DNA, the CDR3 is TGTGCCAGCAGTTGGGACAGGAACACTGAAGCTTTCTTT.